This TCR beta chain was retrieved from a study of blood T cell repertoires in COVID-19 (TCRdb year 2020). Describing the broader study: Collaborator samples came from the United States, Italy and Spain and covered acute and convalescent phases of COVID-19. Samples were obtained from the ongoing ImmuneRACE study (first 160 participants) and from 1,200 or so subjects provided by 6 global collaborators. The material from the prospective study consisted of cDNA or gDNA derived from T cells, B-cell-depleted T cells, or PBMCs. A freely available public database, intended as a resource for researchers studying the immune response to SARS-CoV-2, is where the repertoires were released. The sample metadata nearly always contained a de-identified subject ID, COVID-19 status, age in years and sex. HLA class I and class II types, where available, came from metadata supplied by the sample provider rather than from assay-based typing. Deeply sampled blood TCRbeta repertoires from subjects exposed to, actively infected with, or recovered from COVID-19 were included in the dataset. Overall study outcomes, separate from this receptor: The quantity of clinical and demographic metadata differed by source and by participant and was supplied without curation.

Another Seattle source contributed samples from volunteer blood donors who had recovered from COVID-19. The collaborating institutions used their own protocols to collect whole blood in K2EDTA tubes. For TCRbeta analysis, collaborators shipped samples in one of three forms: frozen whole blood, isolated PBMCs, or DNA extracted from either of those sample types. TCRbeta CDR3 regions were amplified from genomic DNA using the immunoSEQ Assay, a bias-controlled multiplex PCR. For the original study's pipeline: Nucleated cell counts per sample were estimated from amplification of reference gene primers within the assay. To quantify the absolute abundance of each unique TCRbeta CDR3 rearrangement, sequence reads were collapsed and filtered. For each sample, productive Simpson clonality was calculated as the square root of Simpson's diversity index across productive rearrangements. Sourced from immuneACCESS, this table was stored by TCRdb with only in-frame sequences that have V and J called. A share of the clones is absent; for the studies checked, an unresolved V gene accounts for under half, and the remainder has no known explanation. That table is the source of V, J and clone size, and D and trimming were worked out from the DNA. Recorded for this sample are about 240,000 clones; 87% of them occurred a single time. In total, the top ten clones hold 7.2% of the sample.

Remarks on this clone: Its antigen is still unknown. Base-call qualities are not available, and no considerably larger clone is one nucleotide away.

The CDR3 sequence holds 15 residues, the cysteine and phenylalanine included. The kept DNA is CDR3 alone, 45 bases in frame from the first base. In the germline V gene, CDR1 corresponds to MNHEY and CDR2 to SVGAGI. V was cut back by 0 bases and J by 6 bases, leaving a gap of 15 bases between them. The sample was peripheral blood. Recombination joined TRBV6-5 with TRBJ2-7; the D gene cannot be named for sure. The TCR comes from a man aged 55 to 70 who had recovered from COVID-19. The DNA reads TGTGCCAGCAGTTACTCGAAGTCGCAGGTATCCGAGCAGTACTTC. Protein translation: CASSYSKSQVSEQYF.